The 26 T cell receptor beta chains presented below share a single source sample, sequenced in a study of cytomegalovirus exposure and HLA in healthy donors. Sequencing was performed with immunoSEQ multiplex PCR; in TCRdb, only in-frame clones are kept and a portion is missing. The repertoire holds fewer than 90,000 clones, with roughly 84% as singletons. Sequencing was carried out using PBMCs. Source of these receptors: a woman between 18 and 30 years old in good health and CMV-seropositive.

This rearrangement joins TRBV15 to TRBJ2-1, with 7 nucleotides matching TRBD2. The CDR3 is 12 amino acids. J lost 13 bases, V lost 0 bases, and 3 bases had no gene match. Germline V gene data show CDR1 as LNHNV and CDR2 as YYDKDF (reference sequence). The CDR3 region has the DNA TGTGCCACCAGCAGAGATGGGGGGGGTCAGTTCTTC. Translating gives CATSRDGGGQFF.

This clone was detected only once. This chain joins TRBV12-5 and TRBJ2-3, with 8 bases lining up with TRBD2. Germline CDR1 and CDR2: LGHNT and FRNRAP. V gave up 4 bases and J gave up 4 bases; unmatched junction bases: 13. The CDR3 extends over 17 amino acids. CDR3 protein: CASGWALIAGFADTQYF. CDR3 DNA: TGTGCTAGTGGTTGGGCCCTGATAGCGGGGTTCGCAGATACGCAGTATTTT.

The V and J genes are TRBV10-3 and TRBJ1-2; 8 bases are a match to TRBD1. The trim removed 5 bases at V and 3 bases at J, leaving 5 bases unmatched. Per germline, CDR1 ENHRY and CDR2 SYGVKD. CDR3 size: 14 residues. The CDR3 spells CAISSGGVDYGYTF. The CDR3 DNA is TGTGCCATCAGTTCAGGGGGCGTTGACTATGGCTACACCTTC.

This chain links TRBV27 with TRBJ2-1; 8 nucleotides align to TRBD2. This CDR3 is 16 amino acids long. Germline values: CDR1 MNHEY, CDR2 SMNVEV (reference sequence). The V segment lost 2 bases and the J segment 4 bases; nucleotides outside the gene matches: 7. The CDR3 nucleotides are TGTGCCAGCAGTTTACCCCTTGCGGGGGGATACAATGAGCAGTTCTTC. This encodes CASSLPLAGGYNEQFF.

CDR3 region: CAISESLTQGESQPQHF. CDR3 nucleotides: TGTGCCATCAGTGAGTCCCTCACACAGGGGGAGAGCCAGCCCCAGCATTTT. This sequence joins TRBV10-3 and TRBJ1-5; 8 nucleotides align to TRBD1. The CDR3 runs to 17 residues. J was trimmed by 7 bases and V by 0 bases; bases with no gene match: 11. CDR1 and CDR2 (germline): ENHRY, SYGVKD.

The chain links TRBV18 to TRBJ1-1, with a weak D call TRBD1 (5 bases). CDR3 length: 14 amino acids. The germline V and J ends were trimmed by 3 bases and 0 bases, with 8 bases remaining between them. Germline CDR1 and CDR2: KGHSH and LQKENI. CDR3 sequence: CASSPDIVNTEAFF. CDR3 nucleotides: TGTGCCAGCTCACCGGACATCGTGAACACTGAAGCTTTCTTT.

The rearrangement uses TRBV7-7 and TRBJ2-5; TRBD1 matches at 12 bases. Looked up from germline, CDR1 is SSHAT and CDR2 is FNYEAQ (reference sequence). V lost 5 bases to trimming and J lost 5 bases; unmatched junction nucleotides: 12. CDR3 size: 17 residues. The CDR3 DNA reads as TGTGCCAGCAGCAGACAAGGGACAGGGGGCGCGGGGGAGACCCAGTACTTC. This sequence encodes CASSRQGTGGAGETQYF. The full variable domain, with the rest looked up from reference TRBV7-7 and TRBJ2-5, is GAGVSQSPRYKVTKRGQDVTLRCDPISSHATLYWYQQALGQGPEFLTYFNYEAQPDKSGLPSDRFSAERPEGSISTLTIQRTEQRDSAMYRCASSRQGTGGAGETQYFGPGTRLLVL.

This clone has only one observation. This chain joins TRBV5-1 and TRBJ1-1, with 10 bases that match TRBD1. CDR3 length: 13 amino acids. V shed 7 bases, J shed 4 bases, and the junction held 4 bases outside the gene matches. CDR1 is SGHRS, CDR2 YFSETQ, per germline. CDR3 DNA sequence: TGCGCCAGCCTCCGGGACAGGGGCACTGAAGCTTTCTTT. Amino acid sequence: CASLRDRGTEAFF.

V usage is TRBV4-1 and J usage is TRBJ1-1; D unclear. Germline values: CDR1 MGHRA, CDR2 YSYEKL. The germline V and J ends were trimmed by 8 bases and 7 bases, with 17 bases remaining between them. This CDR3 has 13 residues. The CDR3 DNA follows: TGCGCCAGCTCCCCGCCAAGGCGGGATGAAGCTTTCTTT. Translated: CASSPPRRDEAFF.

This chain uses TRBV7-9 with TRBJ1-2, with D maybe TRBD1 (5 bases). V was trimmed by 5 bases and J by 7 bases, leaving 23 bases between them. This CDR3 has 16 residues. CDR1 is SEHNR and CDR2 is FQNEAQ in the germline V gene (reference sequence). The CDR3, as DNA: TGTGCCAGCAGCCCGGCCTGGGTGGGGCCGGGCCGTGGCTACACCTTC. It encodes CASSPAWVGPGRGYTF. Full variable domain (missing parts from reference TRBV7-9 and TRBJ1-2): DTGVSQNPRHKITKRGQNVTFRCDPISEHNRLYWYRQTLGQGPEFLTYFQNEAQLEKSRLLSDRFSAERPKGSFSTLEIQRTEQGDSAMYLCASSPAWVGPGRGYTFGSGTRLTVV.

The chain uses TRBV7-2 and TRBJ2-7, with TRBD2 matching 11 bases. The CDR3 consists of 14 residues. Looked up from germline, CDR1 is SGHTA and CDR2 is FQGNSA. The trim removed 4 bases at V and 9 bases at J, leaving 8 bases unmatched. The CDR3 is CASSYPSGGLGQYF. The DNA of the CDR3 is TGTGCCAGCAGCTATCCTAGCGGGGGGCTCGGGCAGTACTTC.

The gene calls are TRBV6-5 and TRBJ1-4; tentative D call: TRBD1 (6 bases). This CDR3 is 15 amino acids long. Looked up from germline, CDR1 is MNHEY and CDR2 is SVGAGI. Trimming removed 0 bases at V and 6 bases at J, with 11 bases between. CDR3 loop: CASSYSPRGYEKLFF. CDR3 nucleotides: TGTGCCAGCAGTTACTCGCCCAGGGGCTATGAAAAACTGTTTTTT.

The chain couples TRBV5-1 to TRBJ2-5, with 12 bases lining up with TRBD2. V gave up 4 bases and J gave up 8 bases; unmatched junction bases: 6. This CDR3 spans 14 amino acids. In germline, CDR1 is SGHRS, CDR2 YFSETQ. The CDR3, as DNA: TGCGCCAGCAGCCCGTGGACTAGCGGGGATACCCAGTACTTC. Encoded protein: CASSPWTSGDTQYF. Variable domain in full (rest from reference TRBV5-1 and TRBJ2-5): KAGVTQTPRYLIKTRGQQVTLSCSPISGHRSVSWYQQTPGQGLQFLFEYFSETQRNKGNFPGRFSGRQFSNSRSEMNVSTLELGDSALYLCASSPWTSGDTQYFGPGTRLLVL.

The chain carries TRBV11-1 and TRBJ2-7; D might be TRBD2 (5 bases). The germline gives CDR1 SGHAT, CDR2 FQDESV (reference sequence). CDR3 length: 14 residues. Trimming pared 2 bases from V and 0 bases from J, leaving 8 bases between. The CDR3 is CASSLSGGSYEQYF. The CDR3 DNA reads TGTGCCAGCAGCTTAAGCGGCGGCTCCTACGAGCAGTACTTC.

V gene TRBV27 combines with J gene TRBJ1-5; TRBD1 matches at 7 bases. The CDR3 runs to 14 residues. Trimming cost V 6 bases and J 5 bases; bases outside gene matches: 7. Germline CDR1 is MNHEY and CDR2 is SMNVEV (reference sequence). The CDR3: CASSSQGHDQPQHF. The CDR3 bases are TGTGCCAGCAGCTCACAGGGGCATGATCAGCCCCAGCATTTT.

The rearrangement uses TRBV29-1 and TRBJ1-3; D is ambiguous. Looked up from germline, CDR1 is SQVTM and CDR2 is ANQGSEA. V was cut by 3 bases and J by 0 bases, with 6 bases left in between. The CDR3 is made up of 13 amino acids. This CDR3 reads CSVEAVSGNTIYF. The CDR3 bases are TGCAGCGTTGAGGCAGTCTCTGGAAACACCATATATTTT.

On this clone itself: This sample includes further DNA sequences coding for the same CDR3. The chain couples TRBV18 to TRBJ1-1; a weak D match, TRBD1 (5 bases). Germline V gives CDR1 KGHSH, CDR2 LQKENI. The CDR3 runs to 13 residues. V lost 2 bases to trimming and J lost 3 bases, with 7 bases between them. The CDR3 is CASSPSGDTEAFF. The CDR3 DNA follows: TGTGCCAGCTCACCATCGGGGGACACTGAAGCTTTCTTT.

This clone appeared a single time. V and J are TRBV5-1 and TRBJ2-1; TRBD2 might be the D (5 bases). Germline V gives CDR1 SGHRS, CDR2 YFSETQ. The CDR3 totals 14 residues. V lost 0 bases to trimming and J lost 3 bases, with 7 bases between them. CDR3 bases: TGCGCCAGCAGCTTGGCCGGGGACTACAATGAGCAGTTCTTC. This gives the protein CASSLAGDYNEQFF.

The chain is built from TRBV7-9 and TRBJ1-3; 7 bases are a match to TRBD1. Germline lookup yields CDR1 SEHNR and CDR2 FQNEAQ (reference sequence). The CDR3 sequence is 16 residues long. V shed 6 bases and J 0 bases; nucleotides not matched to a gene: 8. The CDR3 protein is CASRPQQGISGNTIYF. Here the CDR3 DNA reads TGTGCCAGCAGGCCACAACAGGGGATCTCTGGAAACACCATATATTTT.

The chain joins TRBV11-2 to TRBJ1-1; 9 bases match TRBD1. In germline, CDR1 is SGHAT, CDR2 FQNNGV. V shed 6 bases and J 5 bases; nucleotides not matched to a gene: 7. The CDR3 runs to 14 residues. CDR3 sequence (DNA): TGTGCCAGCAGTCCGGGACAGGGCGGGACTGAAGCTTTCTTT. It codes for CASSPGQGGTEAFF.

This rearrangement joins TRBV9 to TRBJ2-1, with 11 bases that match TRBD2. This CDR3 has 17 residues. V trimming: 4 bases; J trimming: 2 bases; junction bases outside the gene matches: 8. Germline CDR1 SGDLS, CDR2 YYNGEE. CDR3 nucleotides: TGTGCCAGCAGCCCCGACATAGCGGGGGGGGCCTACAATGAGCAGTTCTTC. Its translation: CASSPDIAGGAYNEQFF.

The chain's CDR3 is CASTGQGGEKLFF. The CDR3 DNA sequence: TGTGCCAGCACTGGACAGGGTGGTGAAAAACTGTTTTTT. J is TRBJ1-4 and V is TRBV19, with TRBD1 matching 8 bases. The CDR3 is 13 amino acids. Per the germline V gene, CDR1 is LNHDA and CDR2 is SQIVND (reference sequence). The V segment lost 9 bases and the J segment 7 bases; nucleotides outside the gene matches: 7.

This clone has only one observation. The chain combines TRBV18 with TRBJ1-6; D uncertain. CDR1 and CDR2 from the germline V gene are KGHSH and LQKENI. CDR3 length: 17 amino acids. V gave up 3 bases and J gave up 0 bases, with 12 bases separating them. The CDR3 reads CASSPSDGGSYNSPLHF. CDR3 bases: TGTGCCAGCTCACCCTCGGACGGAGGCTCCTATAATTCACCCCTCCACTTT.

The CDR3 loop is CASTPGQAPGNTIYF. DNA for the CDR3: TGTGCCAGTACTCCGGGACAGGCCCCTGGAAACACCATATATTTT. The rearrangement links TRBV19 to TRBJ1-3, with TRBD1 matching over 8 bases. Germline V gene sequence: CDR1 LNHDA, CDR2 SQIVND (reference sequence). V lost 7 bases, J lost 2 bases, and 7 bases stayed unmatched. CDR3 length: 15 residues.

The chain couples TRBV5-1 to TRBJ2-3, with D possibly matching TRBD2 (5 bases). Trimming left V 1 base short and J 0 bases short, with 15 bases between. This CDR3 has 17 amino acids. Looked up from germline, CDR1 is SGHRS and CDR2 is YFSETQ. The DNA for the CDR3 is TGCGCCAGCAGCTTGAGAGGGCCCTCCACTAGCACAGATACGCAGTATTTT. Amino acid sequence: CASSLRGPSTSTDTQYF.

The rearrangement links TRBV5-1 to TRBJ2-6; D is ambiguous. The CDR3 totals 15 residues. CDR1 is SGHRS and CDR2 is YFSETQ in the germline V gene. V was trimmed by 5 bases and J by 0 bases, leaving 9 bases between them. This CDR3 is CASRTQVSGANVLTF. CDR3 in DNA: TGCGCCAGCAGAACTCAAGTCTCTGGGGCCAACGTCCTGACTTTC.